This T cell receptor (beta chain) comes out of a study of cytomegalovirus exposure and HLA in healthy donors. The CDR3 has 12 amino acids. With 3 bases removed from V and 1 base from J, the gap between germline ends came to 4 bases. The germline CDR1 and CDR2 sequences are MNHNS and SASEGT. The PCR employed 60 Vbeta primers together with 13 Jbeta primers. Generated by immunoSEQ multiplex PCR, the TCRdb table keeps only in-frame clones and is missing some. The repertoire has over 150,000 clones, around 70% of them found once; the top ten carry approximately 2.3%. Study-wide results and limits: The study recorded some 160 TCR beta chains that were cytomegalovirus-associated. With later analysis, a missense DCLRE1C variant became linked to TCR beta V- and J-gene trimming.

Note on this clone: The antigen remains undetermined. Other DNA sequences of this sample code for an identical CDR3.

V usage is TRBV6-1 and J usage is TRBJ2-7; D ambiguous. The sample taken for sequencing was PBMCs. The sequence came from a man aged 30 to 45 in good health and CMV-seronegative. DNA of the CDR3: TGTGCCAGCAGTGACGGTTCCTACGAGCAGTACTTC. Amino acids: CASSDGSYEQYF.